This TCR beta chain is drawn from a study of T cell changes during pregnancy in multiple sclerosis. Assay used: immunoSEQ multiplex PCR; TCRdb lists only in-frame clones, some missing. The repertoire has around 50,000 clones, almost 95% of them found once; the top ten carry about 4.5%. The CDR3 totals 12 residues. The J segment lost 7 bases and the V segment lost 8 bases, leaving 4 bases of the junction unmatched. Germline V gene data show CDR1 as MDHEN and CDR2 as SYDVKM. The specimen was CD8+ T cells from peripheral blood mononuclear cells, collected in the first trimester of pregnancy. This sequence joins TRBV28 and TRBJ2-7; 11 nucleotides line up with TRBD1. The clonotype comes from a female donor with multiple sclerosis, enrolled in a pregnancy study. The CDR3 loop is CASGQGAKEQYF. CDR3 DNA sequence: TGTGCCAGCGGACAGGGGGCGAAAGAGCAGTACTTC.